This TCR beta chain was found in a study of T cell repertoires in cytomegalovirus infection. About the research overall: Carrying CMV and the relevant HLA type showed in public TCR beta signatures.

TCRdb reanalysed the reads using MiXCR and keeps one entry per CDR3 protein. The table records over 120,000 distinct CDR3 sequences, 30% to 40% of them present only once. This clonotype was detected ten times or more. Its antigen is not known. Study observations and caveats: The response measured ex vivo was dominated by TCR beta clonotypes (HLA-C-restricted and CMV-specific).

Germline CDR1 MNHNS, CDR2 SASEGT. V was pared by 3 bases and J by 2 bases, with 13 bases between. The CDR3 loop spans 16 amino acids. The chain has TRBV6-1 and TRBJ2-2; D tentatively fits TRBD1 or TRBD2 (5 bases each). The sample consisted of CD8+ T cells from cultured PBMCs, taken from culture after CMV antigen stimulation. This TCR was sampled from a human donor in good health (CMV status not recorded). Some clones in this sample may be carry-over from other donors' samples. CDR3 sequence: CASSDGAQLNTGELFF. In DNA, the CDR3 is TGTGCCAGCAGTGACGGGGCACAGCTAAACACCGGGGAGCTGTTTTTT.